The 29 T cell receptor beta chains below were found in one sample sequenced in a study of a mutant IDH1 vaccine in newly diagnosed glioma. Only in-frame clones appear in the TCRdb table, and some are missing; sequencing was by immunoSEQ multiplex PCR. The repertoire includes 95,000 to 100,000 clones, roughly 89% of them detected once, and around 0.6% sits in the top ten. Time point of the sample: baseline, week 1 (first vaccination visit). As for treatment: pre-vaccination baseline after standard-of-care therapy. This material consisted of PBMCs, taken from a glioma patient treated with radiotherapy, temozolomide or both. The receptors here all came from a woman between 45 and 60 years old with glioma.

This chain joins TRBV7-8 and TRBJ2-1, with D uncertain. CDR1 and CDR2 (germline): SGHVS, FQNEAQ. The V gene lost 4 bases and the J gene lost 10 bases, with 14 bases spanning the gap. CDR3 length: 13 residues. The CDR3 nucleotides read TGTGCCAGCAGCTCGGAATCCCCTTGGGAGCAGTTCTTC. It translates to CASSSESPWEQFF.

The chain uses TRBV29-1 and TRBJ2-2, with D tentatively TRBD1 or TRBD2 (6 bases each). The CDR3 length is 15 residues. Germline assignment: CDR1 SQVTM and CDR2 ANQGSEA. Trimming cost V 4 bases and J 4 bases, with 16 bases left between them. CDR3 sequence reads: CSVGGRGLGTGELFF. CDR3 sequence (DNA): TGCAGCGTTGGAGGACGGGGGCTTGGCACCGGGGAGCTGTTTTTT.

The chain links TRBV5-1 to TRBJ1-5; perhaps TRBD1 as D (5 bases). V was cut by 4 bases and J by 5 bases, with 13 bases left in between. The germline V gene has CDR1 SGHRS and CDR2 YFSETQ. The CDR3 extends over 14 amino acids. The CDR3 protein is CASSRTGGDQPQHF. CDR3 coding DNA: TGCGCCAGCAGCCGAACCGGGGGAGATCAGCCCCAGCATTTT.

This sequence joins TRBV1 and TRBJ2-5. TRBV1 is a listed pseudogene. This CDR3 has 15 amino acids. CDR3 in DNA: TGCACCAGCAGCCAAGTATGGGAAAGGCAAGGGACCCAGTACTTC. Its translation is CTSSQVWERQGTQYF.

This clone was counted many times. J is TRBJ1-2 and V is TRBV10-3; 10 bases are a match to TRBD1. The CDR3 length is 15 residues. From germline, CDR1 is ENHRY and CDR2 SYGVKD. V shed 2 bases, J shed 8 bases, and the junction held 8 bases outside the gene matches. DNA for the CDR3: TGTGCCATCAGTGAGCCCCGACAGGGGGCAGGAGGCTACACCTTC. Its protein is CAISEPRQGAGGYTF.

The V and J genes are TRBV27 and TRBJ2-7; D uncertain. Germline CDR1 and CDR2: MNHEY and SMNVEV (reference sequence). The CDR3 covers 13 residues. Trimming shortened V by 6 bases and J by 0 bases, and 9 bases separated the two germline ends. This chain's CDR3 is CASSSVLSYEQYF. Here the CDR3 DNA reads TGTGCCAGCAGCTCCGTGCTCTCCTACGAGCAGTACTTC.

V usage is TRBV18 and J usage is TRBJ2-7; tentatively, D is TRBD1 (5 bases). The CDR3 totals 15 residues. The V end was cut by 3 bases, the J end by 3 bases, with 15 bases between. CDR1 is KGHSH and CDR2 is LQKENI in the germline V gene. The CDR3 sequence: CASSPNSGSRYEQYF. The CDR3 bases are TGTGCCAGCTCACCCAATTCAGGGTCGCGCTACGAGCAGTACTTC.

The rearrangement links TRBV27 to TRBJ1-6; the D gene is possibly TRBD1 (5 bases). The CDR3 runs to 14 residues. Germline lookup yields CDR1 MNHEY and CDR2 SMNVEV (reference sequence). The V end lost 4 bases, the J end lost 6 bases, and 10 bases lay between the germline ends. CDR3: CASSYQGSNSPLHF. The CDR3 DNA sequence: TGTGCCAGCAGTTACCAGGGCTCTAATTCACCCCTCCACTTT.

The CDR3 DNA reads TGTGCCACCAGCATCGGGGGCCGATTCACAGATACGCAGTATTTT. Protein: CATSIGGRFTDTQYF. The rearrangement links TRBV15 to TRBJ2-3, with D perhaps matching TRBD1 or TRBD2 (6 bases each). V dropped 4 bases and J dropped 2 bases, with 13 bases sitting between them. Germline V gene lookup returns CDR1 LNHNV and CDR2 YYDKDF (reference sequence). The CDR3 runs 15 residues.

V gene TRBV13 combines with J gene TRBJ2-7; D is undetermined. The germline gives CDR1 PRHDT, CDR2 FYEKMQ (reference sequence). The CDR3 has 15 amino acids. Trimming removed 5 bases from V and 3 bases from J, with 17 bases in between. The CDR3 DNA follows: TGTGCCAGCAGCGCCCCGGCAATAGGGAACTACGAGCAGTACTTC. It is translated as CASSAPAIGNYEQYF.

CDR3 sequence (DNA): TGTGCCAGTAGTAGTGTGGGACTAGCTTCCTACAATGAGCAGTTCTTC. As protein: CASSSVGLASYNEQFF. This chain joins TRBV19 and TRBJ2-1, with TRBD2 identical over 9 bases. CDR1 and CDR2 (germline): LNHDA, SQIVND (reference sequence). This CDR3 is built from 16 residues. V lost 4 bases and J lost 1; bases outside the gene matches: 5.

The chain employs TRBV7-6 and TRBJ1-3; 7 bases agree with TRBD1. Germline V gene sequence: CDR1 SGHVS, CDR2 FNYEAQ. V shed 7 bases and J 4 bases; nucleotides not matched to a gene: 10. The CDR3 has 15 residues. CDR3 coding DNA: TGTGCCAGCACTACAGGGGACGGTTCGGGAAACACCATATATTTT. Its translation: CASTTGDGSGNTIYF.

The CDR3: CASSWGWGRNTGELFF. The DNA for the CDR3 is TGTGCCAGCAGTTGGGGGTGGGGGAGGAACACCGGGGAGCTGTTTTTT. The rearrangement joins TRBV27 to TRBJ2-2, with D perhaps matching TRBD1 or TRBD2 (5 bases each). Deletions cut 4 bases from V and 1 base from J, with 13 bases between. The V gene's germline CDR1 is MNHEY and CDR2 SMNVEV (reference sequence). There are 16 residues in the CDR3.

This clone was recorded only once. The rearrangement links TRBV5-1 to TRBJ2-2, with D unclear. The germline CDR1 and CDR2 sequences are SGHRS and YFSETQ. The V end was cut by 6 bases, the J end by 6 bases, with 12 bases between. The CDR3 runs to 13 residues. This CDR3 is CASTPGEAGELFF. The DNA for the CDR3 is TGCGCCAGCACCCCCGGAGAAGCCGGGGAGCTGTTTTTT.

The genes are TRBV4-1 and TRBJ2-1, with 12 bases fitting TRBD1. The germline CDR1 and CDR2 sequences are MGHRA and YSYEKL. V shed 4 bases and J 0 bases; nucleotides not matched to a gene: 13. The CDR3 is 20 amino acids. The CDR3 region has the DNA TGCGCCAGCAGCCGCTCCGGGACAGGGGGCGTCTACCTCTCCTACAATGAGCAGTTCTTC. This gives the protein CASSRSGTGGVYLSYNEQFF.

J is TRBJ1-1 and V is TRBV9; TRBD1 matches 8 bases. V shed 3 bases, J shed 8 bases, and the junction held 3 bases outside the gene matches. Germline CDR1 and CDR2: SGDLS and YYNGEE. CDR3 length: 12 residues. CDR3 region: CASSARQGEAFF. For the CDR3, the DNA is TGTGCCAGCAGCGCCCGACAGGGGGAAGCTTTCTTT.

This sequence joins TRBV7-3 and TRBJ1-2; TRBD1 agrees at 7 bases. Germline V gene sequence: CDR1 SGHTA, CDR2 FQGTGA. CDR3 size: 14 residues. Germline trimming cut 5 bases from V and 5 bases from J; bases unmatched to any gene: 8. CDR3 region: CASSATGTEYGYTF. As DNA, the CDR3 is TGTGCCAGCAGCGCTACCGGGACAGAATATGGCTACACCTTC. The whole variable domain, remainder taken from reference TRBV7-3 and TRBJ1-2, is GAGVSQTPSNKVTEKGKYVELRCDPISGHTALYWYRQSLGQGPEFLIYFQGTGAADDSGLPNDRFFAVRPEGSVSTLKIQRTERGDSAVYLCASSATGTEYGYTFGSGTRLTVV.

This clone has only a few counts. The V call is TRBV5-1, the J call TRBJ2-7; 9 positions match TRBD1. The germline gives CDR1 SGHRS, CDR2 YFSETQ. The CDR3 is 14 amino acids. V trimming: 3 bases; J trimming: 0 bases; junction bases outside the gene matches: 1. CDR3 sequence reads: CASSSDRGSYEQYF. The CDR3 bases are TGCGCCAGCAGCTCGGACAGGGGCTCCTACGAGCAGTACTTC.

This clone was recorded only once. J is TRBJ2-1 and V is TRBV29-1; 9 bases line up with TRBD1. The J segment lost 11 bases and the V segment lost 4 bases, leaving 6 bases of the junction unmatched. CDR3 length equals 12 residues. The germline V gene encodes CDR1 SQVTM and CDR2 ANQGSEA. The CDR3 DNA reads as TGCAGCGTTGCGGGACAGGGCCGTCAGCAGTTCTTC. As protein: CSVAGQGRQQFF.

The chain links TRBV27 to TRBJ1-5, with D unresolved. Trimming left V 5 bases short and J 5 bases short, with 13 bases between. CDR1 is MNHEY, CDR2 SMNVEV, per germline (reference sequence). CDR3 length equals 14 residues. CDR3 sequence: CASSARGEYQPQHF. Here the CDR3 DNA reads TGTGCCAGCAGTGCCCGGGGTGAGTATCAGCCCCAGCATTTT.

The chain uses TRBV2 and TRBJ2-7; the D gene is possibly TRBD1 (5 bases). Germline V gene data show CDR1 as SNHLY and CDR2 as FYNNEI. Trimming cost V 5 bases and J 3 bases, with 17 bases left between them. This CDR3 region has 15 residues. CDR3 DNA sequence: TGTGCCAGCAGTATACAGGCGCCGGCGTACTACGAGCAGTACTTC. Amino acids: CASSIQAPAYYEQYF.

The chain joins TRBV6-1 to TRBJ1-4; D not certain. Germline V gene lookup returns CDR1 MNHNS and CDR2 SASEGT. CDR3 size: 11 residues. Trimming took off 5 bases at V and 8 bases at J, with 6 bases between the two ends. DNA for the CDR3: TGTGCCAGCAGTCCGGGGGAAAAACTGTTTTTT. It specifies CASSPGEKLFF.

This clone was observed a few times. The CDR3 DNA reads TGTGCCAGCAGCCAAGGGAGAGAACAGGTTAAGTTCTTT. Its protein is CASSQGREQVKFF. V is TRBV7-3 and J is TRBJ1-1; D perhaps matches TRBD1 (5 bases). Deletions cut 5 bases from V and 14 bases from J, with 21 bases between. Germline V gene lookup returns CDR1 SGHTA and CDR2 FQGTGA. The CDR3 has 13 amino acids.

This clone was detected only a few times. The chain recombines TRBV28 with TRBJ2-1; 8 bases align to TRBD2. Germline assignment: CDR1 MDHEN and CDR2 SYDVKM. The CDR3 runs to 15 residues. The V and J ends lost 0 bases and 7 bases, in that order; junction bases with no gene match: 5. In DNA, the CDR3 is TGTGCCAGCAGTTTATGGGGGACTAGAGGGAATGAGCAGTTCTTC. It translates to CASSLWGTRGNEQFF.

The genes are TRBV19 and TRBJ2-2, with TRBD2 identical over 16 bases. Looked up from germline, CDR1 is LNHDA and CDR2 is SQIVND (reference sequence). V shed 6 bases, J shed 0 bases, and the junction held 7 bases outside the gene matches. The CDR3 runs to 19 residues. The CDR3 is CASSILGLAGGANTGELFF. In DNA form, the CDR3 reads TGTGCCAGTAGCATCTTGGGACTAGCGGGAGGGGCGAACACCGGGGAGCTGTTTTTT.

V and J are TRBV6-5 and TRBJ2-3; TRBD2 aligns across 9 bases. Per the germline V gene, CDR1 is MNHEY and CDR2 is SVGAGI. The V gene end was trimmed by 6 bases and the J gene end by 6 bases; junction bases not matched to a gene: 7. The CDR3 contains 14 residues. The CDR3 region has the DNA TGTGCCAGCAGACTAGCGGGTCTAGGGGATACGCAGTATTTT. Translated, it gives CASRLAGLGDTQYF.

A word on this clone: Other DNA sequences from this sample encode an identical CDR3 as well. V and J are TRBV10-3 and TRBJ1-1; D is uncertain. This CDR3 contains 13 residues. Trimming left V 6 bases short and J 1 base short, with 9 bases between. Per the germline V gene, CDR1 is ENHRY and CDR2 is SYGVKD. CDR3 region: CAISPKENTEAFF. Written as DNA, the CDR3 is TGTGCCATCAGCCCCAAGGAGAACACTGAAGCTTTCTTT.

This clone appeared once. The CDR3 is CASSYSGLAGVYEQYF. CDR3 sequence (DNA): TGTGCCAGCAGTTACTCCGGCCTAGCGGGAGTGTACGAGCAGTACTTC. The V call is TRBV6-5, the J call TRBJ2-7; 10 bases agree with TRBD2. Trimming took 0 bases from V and 4 from J; bases not matched to a gene: 6. The germline V gene has CDR1 MNHEY and CDR2 SVGAGI. This CDR3 contains 16 residues.

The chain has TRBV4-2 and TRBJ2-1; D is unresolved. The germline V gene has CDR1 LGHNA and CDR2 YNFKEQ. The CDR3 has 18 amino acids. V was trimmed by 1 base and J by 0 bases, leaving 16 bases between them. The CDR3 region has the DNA TGTGCCAGCAGCCAAGTCCTCCCCACTCAGGTCTCCTACAATGAGCAGTTCTTC. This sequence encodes CASSQVLPTQVSYNEQFF.